These 27 T cell receptor beta chains came from one sample sequenced in a study of blood T cell repertoires in COVID-19. Libraries were prepared by immunoSEQ multiplex PCR; TCRdb keeps only in-frame clonotypes and omits some of them. In the table there are about 140,000 clones, under 85% of which are singletons. The sample comprised peripheral blood. These receptors originate from a human donor in a cohort sampled during active COVID-19.

The chain combines TRBV5-6 with TRBJ2-7; 7 bases align to TRBD1. This CDR3 region has 15 residues. The germline V gene encodes CDR1 SGHDT and CDR2 YYEEEE. V gave up 0 bases and J gave up 3 bases; unmatched junction bases: 6. DNA of the CDR3: TGTGCCAGCAGCTTGGGTGGGACAGCGCGCTACGAGCAGTACTTC. Translation: CASSLGGTARYEQYF.

This chain links TRBV7-2 with TRBJ2-3; 10 bases are a match to TRBD2. The CDR3 runs to 16 residues. Trimming removed 5 bases from V and 0 bases from J; junction bases left unmatched: 5. Germline V CDR1 and CDR2: SGHTA, FQGNSA. The CDR3 bases are TGTGCCAGCAGCGCCATAGCGGGGGGTAGCACAGATACGCAGTATTTT. Translation: CASSAIAGGSTDTQYF.

This chain uses TRBV7-9 with TRBJ2-6; 7 bases are shared with TRBD1. The CDR3 sequence is 16 residues long. The V segment lost 5 bases and the J segment 4 bases; nucleotides outside the gene matches: 8. From germline, CDR1 is SEHNR and CDR2 FQNEAQ (reference sequence). The CDR3 reads CASSPPRGSGANVLTF. DNA of the CDR3: TGTGCCAGCAGCCCACCCAGGGGGTCAGGGGCCAACGTCCTGACTTTC.

This sequence joins TRBV10-2 and TRBJ1-3, with 7 bases aligning to TRBD1. The CDR3 runs to 14 residues. Germline V gene sequence: CDR1 WSHSY, CDR2 SAAADI. V lost 6 bases and J lost 8; bases outside the gene matches: 10. The CDR3 protein is CASRPQGKEYTIYF. In nucleotides, the CDR3 is TGCGCCAGCAGACCACAGGGGAAGGAATACACCATATATTTT.

The chain uses TRBV15 and TRBJ2-7, with 8 positions matching TRBD1. CDR1 is LNHNV, CDR2 YYDKDF, per germline (reference sequence). Trimming took 1 base from V and 5 from J; bases not matched to a gene: 7. CDR3 length: 15 residues. The CDR3 bases are TGTGCCACCAGCAGAGGGGGCCAGGGGGCCCACGAGCAGTACTTC. Amino acid sequence: CATSRGGQGAHEQYF.

This sequence joins TRBV2 and TRBJ2-3; D may be TRBD2 (6 bases). V lost 6 bases to trimming and J lost 2 bases, with 15 bases between them. The CDR3 has 15 residues. Looked up from germline, CDR1 is SNHLY and CDR2 is FYNNEI. This CDR3 is CASSPTGEYTDTQYF. CDR3 sequence (DNA): TGTGCCAGCAGCCCAACGGGGGAATACACAGATACGCAGTATTTT.

The chain employs TRBV7-9 and TRBJ2-2, with D tentatively TRBD2 (6 bases). The V end was cut by 4 bases, the J end by 6 bases, with 9 bases between. The CDR3 length is 13 residues. Germline V CDR1 and CDR2: SEHNR, FQNEAQ (reference sequence). In nucleotides, the CDR3 is TGTGCCAGCAGCTCGGCGGGGCCCGGGGAGCTGTTTTTT. Its translation is CASSSAGPGELFF.

This clone was observed a few times. The same CDR3 can be traced to other DNA sequences in this sample. In DNA, the CDR3 is TGTGCCAGCAGCTTAGCATCAGGCCAGCCCCAGCATTTT. It yields the protein CASSLASGQPQHF. The V call is TRBV7-2, the J call TRBJ1-5; D ambiguous. The germline V and J ends were trimmed by 0 bases and 7 bases, with 7 bases remaining between them. The CDR3 has 13 residues. Germline V gene data show CDR1 as SGHTA and CDR2 as FQGNSA.

As DNA, the CDR3 is TGTGCCAGCAGCGAGGGGTACGGTAATCAGCCCCAGCATTTT. Its protein is CASSEGYGNQPQHF. V usage is TRBV9 and J usage is TRBJ1-5, with D perhaps matching TRBD1 (5 bases). V was shortened by 3 bases and J by 4 bases, with 11 bases between the two germline ends. This CDR3 comprises 14 residues. Germline V gene data show CDR1 as SGDLS and CDR2 as YYNGEE.

This sequence joins TRBV4-1 and TRBJ1-4; D gene ambiguous. This CDR3 is built from 17 residues. Germline V gene lookup returns CDR1 MGHRA and CDR2 YSYEKL. The V gene lost 0 bases and the J gene lost 1 base, with 12 bases spanning the gap. The CDR3 region has the DNA TGCGCCAGCAGCCAAGAACGTTTGGGCATAACTAATGAAAAACTGTTTTTT. As protein: CASSQERLGITNEKLFF.

This clone was found once. This chain uses TRBV3-1 (or the pseudogene TRBV3-2) with TRBJ2-1, with D perhaps matching TRBD1 (5 bases). This CDR3 contains 17 residues. The V end lost 0 bases, the J end lost 7 bases, and 19 bases lay between the germline ends. Germline V gene sequence: CDR1 LGHDT, CDR2 YNNKEL (reference sequence). CDR3 amino acids: CASSQEGHRISGNEQFF. CDR3 sequence (DNA): TGTGCCAGCAGCCAAGAAGGACATCGAATTTCCGGTAATGAGCAGTTCTTC.

V usage is TRBV18 and J usage is TRBJ1-1; 7 positions match TRBD1. After removal of 3 bases from V and 2 bases from J, the junction contained 6 bases not matched to a gene. The CDR3 is 15 residues long. Per the germline V gene, CDR1 is KGHSH and CDR2 is LQKENI. The CDR3 reads CASSPRTGDNTEAFF. The DNA for the CDR3 is TGTGCCAGCTCACCTCGTACAGGGGACAACACTGAAGCTTTCTTT.

The CDR3, as DNA: TGTGCCAGCAGCTTACCGGGGGTCGACAATGAGCAGTTCTTC. Its translation: CASSLPGVDNEQFF. The chain recombines TRBV11-3 with TRBJ2-1; D is possibly TRBD2 (6 bases). Deletions cut 2 bases from V and 5 bases from J, with 10 bases between. In germline, CDR1 is SGHNT, CDR2 YENEEA. The CDR3 runs 14 residues.

The gene calls are TRBV7-3 and TRBJ2-5; 7 bases line up with TRBD2. There are 15 residues in the CDR3. V lost 2 bases, J lost 2 bases, and 5 bases stayed unmatched. The V gene's germline CDR1 is SGHTA and CDR2 FQGTGA. CDR3 in DNA: TGTGCCAGCAGCTTAGCCGGGGGGACTCAAGAGACCCAGTACTTC. Translating it yields CASSLAGGTQETQYF.

The chain employs TRBV9 and TRBJ2-3, with 9 bases matching TRBD2. In germline, CDR1 is SGDLS, CDR2 YYNGEE. V trimming: 0 bases; J trimming: 5 bases; junction bases outside the gene matches: 4. The CDR3 has 15 amino acids. CDR3 DNA sequence: TGTGCCAGCAGCGTAGTAGCGGGGGTGGGAGATACGCAGTATTTT. The encoded protein is CASSVVAGVGDTQYF.

The chain recombines TRBV5-3 with TRBJ1-1; perhaps TRBD1 as D (5 bases). TRBV5-3 is recorded as an ORF, its role being uncertain. CDR3 length: 18 amino acids. Trimming removed 2 bases from V and 0 bases from J, with 20 bases in between. The CDR3 DNA sequence: TGTGCCAGAAGCTTCCGACGGCGGGGACCGATGTTGAACACTGAAGCTTTCTTT. This encodes CARSFRRRGPMLNTEAFF.

The chain links TRBV18 to TRBJ1-4; D perhaps matches TRBD1 (6 bases). The V gene's germline CDR1 is KGHSH and CDR2 LQKENI. Trimming took off 5 bases at V and 5 bases at J, with 15 bases between the two ends. The CDR3 consists of 15 residues. The CDR3: CASSFRQAENEKLFF. In DNA, the CDR3 is TGTGCCAGCTCATTTCGACAGGCCGAGAATGAAAAACTGTTTTTT.

The chain combines TRBV27 with TRBJ2-5; 12 bases are a match to TRBD2. V shed 5 bases, J shed 9 bases, and the junction held 13 bases outside the gene matches. The germline CDR1 and CDR2 sequences are MNHEY and SMNVEV (reference sequence). The CDR3 is 16 amino acids. CDR3 sequence reads: CASSPLLAGGPGAQYF. Written as DNA, the CDR3 is TGTGCCAGCAGTCCCCTCCTAGCGGGGGGGCCAGGGGCCCAGTACTTC.

The table lists this clone with a count of one. V usage is TRBV10-3 and J usage is TRBJ2-3; TRBD2 is a possible D gene (6 bases). Germline-derived CDR1 and CDR2 are ENHRY and SYGVKD. The CDR3 sequence is 13 residues long. Trimming removed 6 bases at V and 3 bases at J, with 10 bases between. This chain's CDR3 is CAIRTGETDTQYF. For the CDR3, the DNA is TGTGCCATCAGGACGGGGGAGACAGATACGCAGTATTTT.

This clone was seen once. The V gene is TRBV28, the J gene TRBJ1-2, with 7 positions matching TRBD1. CDR1 and CDR2 from the germline V gene are MDHEN and SYDVKM. CDR3 length: 17 residues. The V and J ends lost 1 base and 7 bases, in that order; junction bases with no gene match: 15. The CDR3 nucleotides are TGTGCCAGCAGTTTATACAGGGTGAGGGCAGGGGGGTCTGGCTACACCTTC. Amino acid sequence: CASSLYRVRAGGSGYTF.

The rearrangement joins TRBV3-1 (or the pseudogene TRBV3-2) to TRBJ1-5; 8 bases match TRBD1. The CDR3 sequence is 17 residues long. CDR1 and CDR2 (germline): LGHDT, YNNKEL (reference sequence). After removal of 0 bases from V and 4 bases from J, the junction contained 8 bases not matched to a gene. CDR3 nucleotides: TGTGCCAGCAGCCAAGAGCATGGGACAGGTAGGAATCAGCCCCAGCATTTT. Protein: CASSQEHGTGRNQPQHF.

This chain uses TRBV28 with TRBJ2-5; 11 bases line up with TRBD2. The V gene's germline CDR1 is MDHEN and CDR2 SYDVKM. The length of the CDR3 is 15 residues. V trimming: 6 bases; J trimming: 2 bases; junction bases outside the gene matches: 5. The CDR3 reads CASSKLAGEQETQYF. DNA of the CDR3: TGTGCCAGCAGCAAACTAGCGGGGGAACAAGAGACCCAGTACTTC.

CDR3 amino acids: CASRESGVNTEAFF. The DNA of the CDR3 is TGTGCCAGTAGGGAATCAGGGGTCAACACTGAAGCTTTCTTT. The rearrangement joins TRBV19 to TRBJ1-1, with D tentatively TRBD1 (6 bases). In germline, CDR1 is LNHDA, CDR2 SQIVND (reference sequence). Deletions cut 6 bases from V and 2 bases from J, with 13 bases between. This CDR3 is 14 amino acids long.

This rearrangement joins TRBV18 to TRBJ2-7; TRBD2 matches at 10 bases. This CDR3 region has 15 residues. The V gene end was trimmed by 2 bases and the J gene end by 7 bases; junction bases not matched to a gene: 8. From germline, CDR1 is KGHSH and CDR2 LQKENI. CDR3 bases: TGTGCCAGCTCACCAACGAGCGGGGGGGTTTTTGAGCAGTACTTC. It translates to CASSPTSGGVFEQYF.

The chain links TRBV4-2 to TRBJ1-6; D perhaps matches TRBD1 (5 bases). The CDR3 extends over 14 amino acids. V lost 4 bases and J lost 7, with 11 bases in between. The germline V gene encodes CDR1 LGHNA and CDR2 YNFKEQ. The CDR3 region has the DNA TGTGCCAGCAGCCCGGGGGTCGAGAATTCACCCCTCCACTTT. It encodes CASSPGVENSPLHF.

The rearrangement uses TRBV19 and TRBJ1-4; 9 bases align to TRBD1. Looked up from germline, CDR1 is LNHDA and CDR2 is SQIVND (reference sequence). CDR3 length: 15 amino acids. The trim removed 5 bases at V and 5 bases at J, leaving 6 bases unmatched. For the CDR3, the DNA is TGTGCCAGTAGTGTACAGGGGGCCACCAATGAAAAACTGTTTTTT. Translation gives CASSVQGATNEKLFF.

Within the sample, this clone is medium-sized. The CDR3 DNA is TGTGCCAGCAGCCCTCGGGGGGAAGAGACCCAGTACTTC. Its translation is CASSPRGEETQYF. The rearrangement uses TRBV11-2 and TRBJ2-5, with TRBD2 matching over 7 bases. Germline V gene data show CDR1 as SGHAT and CDR2 as FQNNGV. The V and J ends lost 5 bases and 3 bases, in that order; junction bases with no gene match: 3. There are 13 residues in the CDR3.